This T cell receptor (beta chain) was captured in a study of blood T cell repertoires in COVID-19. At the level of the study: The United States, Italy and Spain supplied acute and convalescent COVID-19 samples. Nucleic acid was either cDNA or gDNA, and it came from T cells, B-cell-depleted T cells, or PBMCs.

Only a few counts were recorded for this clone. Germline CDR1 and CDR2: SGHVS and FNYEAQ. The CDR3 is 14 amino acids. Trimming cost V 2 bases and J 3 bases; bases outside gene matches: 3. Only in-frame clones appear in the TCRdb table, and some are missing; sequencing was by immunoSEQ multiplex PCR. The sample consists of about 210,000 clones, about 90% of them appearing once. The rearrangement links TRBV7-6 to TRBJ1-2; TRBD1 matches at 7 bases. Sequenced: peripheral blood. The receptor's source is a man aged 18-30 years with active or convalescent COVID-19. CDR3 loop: CASSLIGGDYGYTF. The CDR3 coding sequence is TGTGCCAGCAGCTTAATAGGGGGCGACTATGGCTACACCTTC.